The 25 T cell receptor beta chains presented below share a single source sample, sequenced in a study of shared clonotypes between healthy human individuals (dated by TCRdb to the early 2020s). The library relied on the immunoSEQ multiplex PCR assay. TCRdb took over this immuneACCESS table, retaining in-frame rearrangements with V and J assigned. Such tables are incomplete; in checked studies, under half of the missing clones stem from an unresolved V gene, and the remainder is unexplained. The sample yields millions of clones; approximately 94% were counted once. The ten largest account for more than 1.5% of the sample. CD8 naive samples consisted of CD45RO-negative cells that were positively selected for CCR7, yielding a CD45RA+CCR7+ population without TemRA cells. Sequences were obtained from naive CD8+ T cells from PBMCs. Explained via the paper, the cell subset or site label denotes: CD45RA+CCR7+. These receptors came from a man younger than 30 in good health. Some clones in this sample may be carry-over from other donors' samples.

The J gene is TRBJ2-7, the V gene TRBV6-4, with 9 bases fitting TRBD2. Germline assignment: CDR1 MRHNA and CDR2 SNTAGT. This CDR3 contains 16 residues. V lost 8 bases, J lost 4 bases, and 15 bases stayed unmatched. The CDR3 nucleotides are TGTGCCAGCGAGACAGAGCAGCGGGAGGTCAAATACGAGCAGTACTTC. Translating gives CASETEQREVKYEQYF.

This clone came up once. The chain recombines TRBV27 with TRBJ2-7; TRBD1 agrees at 8 bases. Germline V gene data show CDR1 as MNHEY and CDR2 as SMNVEV (reference sequence). After removal of 3 bases from V and 7 bases from J, the junction contained 11 bases not matched to a gene. The CDR3 is made up of 15 amino acids. CDR3 DNA: TGTGCCAGCAGTTTCTCCAGGGGGCAGTTCGGGGAGCAGTACTTC. It is translated as CASSFSRGQFGEQYF.

The rearrangement uses TRBV7-2 and TRBJ2-3; 7 bases map to TRBD2. V was pared by 3 bases and J by 7 bases, with 10 bases of the junction left unmatched. The CDR3 sequence is 15 residues long. The germline V gene has CDR1 SGHTA and CDR2 FQGNSA. CDR3 amino acids: CASSFPREASNTQYF. The CDR3 nucleotides are TGTGCCAGCAGCTTTCCACGGGAGGCTTCGAATACGCAGTATTTT.

The genes are TRBV7-3 and TRBJ2-1; TRBD1 is a possible D gene (5 bases). This CDR3 region has 14 residues. Germline CDR1 SGHTA, CDR2 FQGTGA. Trimming took off 5 bases at V and 9 bases at J, with 17 bases between the two ends. The chain's CDR3 is CASSQRGRDPEQFF. The CDR3 bases are TGTGCCAGCAGCCAAAGGGGTCGTGATCCTGAGCAGTTCTTC.

This sequence joins TRBV5-1 and TRBJ1-4; perhaps TRBD1 as D (5 bases). Trimming stripped 5 bases from V and 4 bases from J, with 15 bases between. The CDR3 is made up of 15 amino acids. Germline V gives CDR1 SGHRS, CDR2 YFSETQ. The CDR3: CASRYGTVLNEKLFF. The CDR3 region has the DNA TGCGCCAGCAGGTATGGGACGGTCCTTAATGAAAAACTGTTTTTT. Looking up the rest from reference TRBV5-1 and TRBJ1-4 gives the full variable domain: KAGVTQTPRYLIKTRGQQVTLSCSPISGHRSVSWYQQTPGQGLQFLFEYFSETQRNKGNFPGRFSGRQFSNSRSEMNVSTLELGDSALYLCASRYGTVLNEKLFFGSGTQLSVL.

Concerning this clone itself: Other DNA sequences from this sample encode an identical CDR3 as well. This rearrangement joins TRBV7-3 to TRBJ1-1, with D perhaps TRBD1 (5 bases). Germline V gene lookup returns CDR1 SGHTA and CDR2 FQGTGA. The CDR3 length is 13 residues. Deletions cut 3 bases from V and 4 bases from J, with 9 bases between. For the CDR3, the DNA is TGTGCCAGCAGCTTGGGGGAGAGCACTGAAGCTTTCTTT. Translation gives CASSLGESTEAFF.

A remark on this clone: The same CDR3 also results from other DNA sequences found in this sample. The CDR3 DNA reads as TGTGCCAGCAGTTTACGACAGGGATCCTACGAGCAGTACTTC. Translating gives CASSLRQGSYEQYF. The chain couples TRBV27 to TRBJ2-7; 7 bases align to TRBD1. The V gene end was trimmed by 2 bases and the J gene end by 1 base; junction bases not matched to a gene: 2. CDR1 is MNHEY and CDR2 is SMNVEV in the germline V gene (reference sequence). This CDR3 comprises 14 residues.

The V gene is TRBV11-2, the J gene TRBJ2-3; 8 bases line up with TRBD1. This CDR3 has 15 amino acids. V dropped 3 bases and J dropped 4; count of bases not matched to a gene: 6. Germline values: CDR1 SGHAT, CDR2 FQNNGV. The CDR3 here is CASSFMDREADTQYF. Here the CDR3 DNA reads TGTGCCAGCAGCTTCATGGACAGGGAAGCAGATACGCAGTATTTT.

The genes are TRBV5-1 and TRBJ1-1; D remains ambiguous. CDR1 and CDR2 from the germline V gene are SGHRS and YFSETQ. The CDR3 is 14 amino acids. Trimming shortened V by 4 bases and J by 6 bases, and 16 bases separated the two germline ends. In nucleotides, the CDR3 is TGCGCCAGCAGCGACGGACGGACCGAGCCTGAAGCTTTCTTT. This translates into CASSDGRTEPEAFF.

This chain uses TRBV19 with TRBJ1-4, with TRBD1 as a possible D gene (5 bases). The CDR3 totals 15 residues. V lost 2 bases, J lost 7 bases, and 14 bases lay in between. Germline-derived CDR1 and CDR2 are LNHDA and SQIVND (reference sequence). This chain's CDR3 is CASSITRGGFEKLFF. DNA of the CDR3: TGTGCCAGTAGTATAACGAGGGGCGGTTTTGAAAAACTGTTTTTT.

As regards this clone: The same CDR3 is also encoded by other DNA sequences in this sample. The chain joins TRBV19 to TRBJ2-7; 8 bases map to TRBD2. Looked up from germline, CDR1 is LNHDA and CDR2 is SQIVND (reference sequence). This CDR3 has 14 residues. J was trimmed by 0 bases and V by 4 bases; bases with no gene match: 2. This CDR3 is CASSTLAGSYEQYF. DNA of the CDR3: TGTGCCAGTAGTACCCTAGCGGGCTCCTACGAGCAGTACTTC. The variable domain in full, with the rest retrieved from reference TRBV19 and TRBJ2-7, is DGGITQSPKYLFRKEGQNVTLSCEQNLNHDAMYWYRQDPGQGLRLIYYSQIVNDFQKGDIAEGYSVSREKKESFPLTVTSAQKNPTAFYLCASSTLAGSYEQYFGPGTRLTVT.

The V call is TRBV27, the J call TRBJ2-7; 11 bases line up with TRBD2. This CDR3 comprises 14 residues. Trimming took 5 bases from V and 3 from J; bases not matched to a gene: 3. Germline V gene sequence: CDR1 MNHEY, CDR2 SMNVEV (reference sequence). The CDR3 region is CASSMLAGGYEQYF. DNA of the CDR3: TGTGCCAGCAGTATGCTAGCGGGAGGCTACGAGCAGTACTTC.

V usage is TRBV27 and J usage is TRBJ2-5; possibly TRBD1 for D (5 bases). The ends were cut back, 0 bases at V and 2 bases at J, with 13 bases in the middle. The CDR3 is 16 residues long. In germline, CDR1 is MNHEY, CDR2 SMNVEV (reference sequence). This CDR3 reads CASSLSLPGQQETQYF. DNA for the CDR3: TGTGCCAGCAGTTTATCGTTGCCAGGGCAACAAGAGACCCAGTACTTC.

This sequence joins TRBV29-1 and TRBJ2-7; 10 bases are shared with TRBD2. Germline lookup yields CDR1 SQVTM and CDR2 ANQGSEA. The CDR3 is made up of 13 amino acids. The J segment lost 1 base and the V segment lost 5 bases, leaving 2 bases of the junction unmatched. The CDR3 spells CSVSSGSSYEQYF. DNA for the CDR3: TGCAGCGTTTCTAGCGGGAGTTCCTACGAGCAGTACTTC.

The rearrangement joins TRBV15 to TRBJ2-7, with D perhaps TRBD2 (6 bases). The CDR3 spans 14 residues. Germline V gene sequence: CDR1 LNHNV, CDR2 YYDKDF (reference sequence). Deletions cut 8 bases from V and 2 bases from J, with 16 bases between. CDR3 sequence reads: CATRSGRGAYEQYF. The CDR3 coding sequence is TGTGCCACCCGATCCGGGAGAGGGGCCTACGAGCAGTACTTC.

CDR3 sequence reads: CASSTLGLERDTQYF. CDR3 bases: TGTGCCAGTAGTACTCTGGGATTAGAGAGAGATACGCAGTATTTT. The rearrangement joins TRBV19 to TRBJ2-3, with D uncertain. The CDR3 has 15 residues. V was shortened by 4 bases and J by 5 bases, with 16 bases between the two germline ends. Looked up from germline, CDR1 is LNHDA and CDR2 is SQIVND (reference sequence). The variable domain in full, completed from reference TRBV19 and TRBJ2-3, reads DGGITQSPKYLFRKEGQNVTLSCEQNLNHDAMYWYRQDPGQGLRLIYYSQIVNDFQKGDIAEGYSVSREKKESFPLTVTSAQKNPTAFYLCASSTLGLERDTQYFGPGTRLTVL.

The chain is built from TRBV4-3 and TRBJ2-1; possible D gene TRBD1, 6 bases. The CDR3 spans 16 residues. The V gene lost 2 bases and the J gene lost 2 bases, with 13 bases spanning the gap. Germline lookup yields CDR1 LGHNA and CDR2 YSLEER. DNA of the CDR3: TGCGCCAGCAGCCAACTATTTGGGGGCCCCTACAATGAGCAGTTCTTC. The encoded protein is CASSQLFGGPYNEQFF.

Written as DNA, the CDR3 is TGCGCCAGCGCCGACCGGACGGTGAACACTGAAGCTTTCTTT. Translating it yields CASADRTVNTEAFF. The chain recombines TRBV4-1 with TRBJ1-1, with unresolved D. V lost 8 bases, J lost 0 bases, and 13 bases lay in between. This CDR3 has 14 amino acids. Germline lookup yields CDR1 MGHRA and CDR2 YSYEKL.

About this clone itself: The same CDR3 can be traced to other DNA sequences in this sample. The V call is TRBV27, the J call TRBJ1-1, with TRBD1 as a possible D gene (6 bases). V lost 5 bases, J lost 2 bases, and 9 bases lay in between. From germline, CDR1 is MNHEY and CDR2 SMNVEV (reference sequence). CDR3 length: 13 amino acids. The CDR3, as DNA: TGTGCCAGCAGTCCAGGGGCTAACACTGAAGCTTTCTTT. Translation gives CASSPGANTEAFF.

The V call is TRBV7-9, the J call TRBJ1-2; 9 nucleotides match TRBD1. The ends lost 5 bases at V and 3 bases at J; junction bases unmatched: 4. Germline lookup yields CDR1 SEHNR and CDR2 FQNEAQ (reference sequence). CDR3 size: 14 residues. This CDR3 is CASSGRQGDYGYTF. DNA for the CDR3: TGTGCCAGCAGCGGTCGACAGGGGGACTATGGCTACACCTTC.

J is TRBJ1-5 and V is TRBV7-8; no definite D call. The CDR3 totals 16 residues. The V end lost 0 bases, the J end lost 0 bases, and 9 bases lay between the germline ends. Germline CDR1 reads SGHVS; CDR2 reads FQNEAQ. The CDR3 DNA sequence: TGTGCCAGCAGCTTAGCTCTCAGCCATAGCAATCAGCCCCAGCATTTT. Its translation: CASSLALSHSNQPQHF.

The V and J genes are TRBV28 and TRBJ1-2; unclear D gene. Trimming shortened V by 10 bases and J by 7 bases, and 16 bases separated the two germline ends. Per the germline V gene, CDR1 is MDHEN and CDR2 is SYDVKM. The CDR3 consists of 12 residues. CDR3: CAIPSTSGGYTF. The CDR3 nucleotides are TGTGCCATCCCTTCAACATCGGGTGGCTACACCTTC.

V usage is TRBV7-9 and J usage is TRBJ2-1; possibly TRBD1 for D (5 bases). CDR3 size: 16 residues. V shed 4 bases and J shed 5 bases, with 18 bases lying between them. From germline, CDR1 is SEHNR and CDR2 FQNEAQ (reference sequence). CDR3 amino acids: CASSSNRAKGDNEQFF. The CDR3 DNA reads as TGTGCCAGCAGCTCTAACCGGGCCAAAGGGGACAATGAGCAGTTCTTC.

A word on this clone: The same CDR3 is also encoded by other DNA sequences in this sample. This chain links TRBV7-3 with TRBJ2-2, with no clear D. CDR1 SGHTA and CDR2 FQGTGA come from the germline V gene. Deletions cut 3 bases from V and 1 base from J, with 3 bases between. This CDR3 has 13 amino acids. CDR3 region: CASSFLNTGELFF. The CDR3 DNA sequence: TGTGCCAGCAGCTTTTTGAACACCGGGGAGCTGTTTTTT.

The chain uses TRBV5-4 and TRBJ2-7; a weak D match, TRBD2 (7 bases). This CDR3 region has 14 residues. Trimming pared 3 bases from V and 2 bases from J, leaving 12 bases between. Germline loops: CDR1 SGHNT, CDR2 YYREEE (reference sequence). This CDR3 is CASSSGGQTYEQYF. DNA for the CDR3: TGTGCCAGCAGCTCGGGAGGACAGACCTACGAGCAGTACTTC.